This T cell receptor (beta chain) was identified in a study of radiotherapy plus CTLA-4 blockade in lung cancer (dated 2018 in TCRdb). Regarding the study in general: Among enrolled patients, approximately 18% had an objective response and approximately 30% reached disease control. Points the paper makes about the study in general: After treatment with radiotherapy and ipilimumab, TCR clones that originated in tumors expanded in peripheral blood. Early dynamic changes in blood T cell clones, together with increased serum interferon-beta after radiation, were reported as the strongest predictors of response.

Library construction relied on the immunoSEQ multiplex PCR assay. The table comes from immuneACCESS by way of TCRdb, which keeps in-frame sequences with V and J called. Part of the clones is missing from these tables; in studies checked, under half for an unresolved V gene and the rest for unknown reasons. A total of roughly 98,000 clones appear in this sample, 75% to 85% of them only once. The ten largest clones take up around 3.5% of the sample. On this clone: Its target antigen remains unknown. The input lacks base qualities; no much larger clone sits a single base away.

The study evaluated CTLA-4 blockade (ipilimumab) given together with focal radiation therapy in patients who had chemo-refractory metastatic non-small-cell lung cancer. The specimen comprised peripheral blood, sampled from a patient treated with radiotherapy plus ipilimumab. This receptor was taken from a human donor with non-small cell lung cancer who had a partial response to radiotherapy plus ipilimumab.

The sequenced DNA is TGTGCCACCAGCAGAGAAGCGGGAGGCGGGCAAGAGACCCAGTACTTC. Translated, it gives CATSREAGGGQETQYF. The chain is assembled from TRBV15 and TRBJ2-5; 9 bases in between match TRBD2. As encoded in the germline V gene (reference sequence), CDR1 is LNHNV while CDR2 is YYDKDF. V is pruned by 0 bases and J by 2 bases, leaving 4 bases of the junction without a gene match. The CDR3 numbers 16 residues from cysteine through phenylalanine. This entry keeps only the CDR3 DNA: 48 bases, framed from base 1.